A single sample gave rise to the 10 T cell receptor beta chains below, sequenced in a study of T cells in Graves' hyperthyroidism and ophthalmopathy. Amplification of TCR beta CDR3 regions was performed using RNA transcripts as template. First-round RT-PCR with HTBI primers amplified the TCR CDR3 region. TCRdb reanalysed the multiplex PCR reads using MiXCR and keeps one entry per CDR3 protein. The data contain under 350,000 distinct CDR3 sequences, around 15% of them singletons. Sequencing was done on a sample of blood. The receptors were sampled from a woman in her fifties or sixties with Graves' ophthalmopathy.

This clonotype was counted many times. The chain has TRBV10-3 and TRBJ1-2; 9 bases align to TRBD1. The CDR3 totals 13 residues. Germline V lookup: CDR1 ENHRY, CDR2 SYGVKD. Trimming cost V 10 bases and J 2 bases; bases outside gene matches: 5. The CDR3 coding sequence is TGTGCCAGCCAAGGACAGGGGAACTATGGCTACACCTTC. Translating gives CASQGQGNYGYTF.

This clonotype has a count of ten or more. The rearrangement uses TRBV12-3 or TRBV12-4 and TRBJ1-4; TRBD1 aligns across 8 bases. J lost 7 bases, V lost 5 bases, and 9 bases had no gene match. The CDR3 runs 15 residues. The DNA of the CDR3 is TGTGCCAGCAGTGCACAGACAGGACAGGGTGAAAAACTGTTTTTT. Translation: CASSAQTGQGEKLFF.

The V gene is TRBV6-1, the J gene TRBJ2-2; D remains unclear. CDR1 is MNHNS and CDR2 is SASEGT in the germline V gene. This CDR3 contains 13 residues. V was cut by 5 bases and J by 3 bases, with 7 bases left in between. The CDR3 is CASSIPHTGELFF. The CDR3 bases are TGTGCCAGCAGTATCCCCCACACCGGGGAGCTGTTTTTT.

The table lists this clonotype with a few counts. This CDR3 is CASSPGLAASSYNEQFF. The CDR3, as DNA: TGTGCCAGCAGCCCCGGACTAGCGGCGAGCTCCTACAATGAGCAGTTCTTC. This sequence joins TRBV28 and TRBJ2-1, with 10 positions matching TRBD2. V was pared by 6 bases and J by 0 bases, with 8 bases of the junction left unmatched. In germline, CDR1 is MDHEN, CDR2 SYDVKM. This CDR3 comprises 17 residues.

The chain employs TRBV7-6 and TRBJ2-1; TRBD2 aligns across 11 bases. CDR1 is SGHVS and CDR2 is FNYEAQ in the germline V gene. The CDR3 consists of 16 residues. V lost 5 bases, J lost 4 bases, and 7 bases stayed unmatched. The CDR3 sequence: CASSVLAGGSYNEQFF. CDR3 coding DNA: TGTGCCAGCAGCGTATTAGCGGGAGGGTCGTACAATGAGCAGTTCTTC.

This clonotype was observed many times. The chain employs TRBV28 and TRBJ2-7; TRBD1 matches 7 bases. Per germline, CDR1 MDHEN and CDR2 SYDVKM. J was trimmed by 3 bases and V by 5 bases; bases with no gene match: 7. The CDR3 sequence is 14 residues long. The CDR3 sequence: CASSKGQGVYEQYF. The DNA of the CDR3 is TGTGCCAGCAGTAAGGGTCAGGGGGTCTACGAGCAGTACTTC.

This clonotype was found many times. The CDR3 here is CASTAYNEQFF. CDR3 sequence (DNA): TGTGCCAGTACAGCCTACAATGAGCAGTTCTTC. The chain has TRBV19 and TRBJ2-1; no clear D. Trimming took off 7 bases at V and 2 bases at J, with 3 bases between the two ends. CDR3 length: 11 amino acids. Germline V gene sequence: CDR1 LNHDA, CDR2 SQIVND (reference sequence).

V is TRBV20-1 and J is TRBJ1-6; D gene ambiguous. V was cut by 0 bases and J by 8 bases, with 14 bases left in between. The CDR3 is 15 residues long. CDR1 and CDR2 from the germline V gene are DFQATT and SNEGSKA (reference sequence). CDR3 residues: CSARDLTRGHSPLHF. CDR3 nucleotides: TGCAGTGCTAGAGATCTCACCCGAGGGCATTCACCCCTCCACTTT.

V and J are TRBV2 and TRBJ1-2, with D possibly matching TRBD1 (5 bases). V lost 6 bases and J 2 bases, leaving 13 bases between the germline ends. CDR1 SNHLY and CDR2 FYNNEI come from the germline V gene. The CDR3 totals 14 residues. The CDR3 DNA follows: TGTGCCAGCAGGGGGGGACTTTTAAACTATGGCTACACCTTC. It translates to CASRGGLLNYGYTF.

This clonotype was seen at least ten times. The chain links TRBV25-1 to TRBJ1-1; TRBD1 might be the D (5 bases). The length of the CDR3 is 20 residues. Trimming cost V 0 bases and J 4 bases, with 27 bases left between them. The germline V gene has CDR1 MGHDK and CDR2 SYGVNS. CDR3 in amino acids: CASSEYIPGTEGFVGTEAFF. In DNA form, the CDR3 reads TGTGCCAGCAGTGAATATATCCCCGGCACGGAGGGGTTCGTGGGCACTGAAGCTTTCTTT.